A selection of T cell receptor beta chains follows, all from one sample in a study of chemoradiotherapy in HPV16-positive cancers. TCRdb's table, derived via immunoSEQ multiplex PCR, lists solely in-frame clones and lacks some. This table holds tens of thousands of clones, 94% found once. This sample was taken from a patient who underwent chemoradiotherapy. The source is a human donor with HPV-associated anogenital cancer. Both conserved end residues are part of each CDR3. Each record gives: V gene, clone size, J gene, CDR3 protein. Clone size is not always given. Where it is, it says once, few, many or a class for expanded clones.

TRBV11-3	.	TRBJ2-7	CASSLPSPHRYEQYF
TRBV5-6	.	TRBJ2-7	CASSSWDTPQYF
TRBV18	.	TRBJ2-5	CASSPFRTSGEQETQYF
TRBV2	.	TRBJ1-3	CASSEFGFSGNTIYF
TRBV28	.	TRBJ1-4	CASSFAGTANEKLFF
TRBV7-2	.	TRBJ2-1	CASSFLAGSSYNEQFF
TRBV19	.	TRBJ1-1	CASSIEPLGRNTEAFF
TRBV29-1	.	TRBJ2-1	CSVEVFLNEQFF
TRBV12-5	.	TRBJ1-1	CASGLVLGPTGKNTEAFF
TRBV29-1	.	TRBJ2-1	CSVQGGQPSSVF
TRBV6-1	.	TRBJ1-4	CASSVTGKSDEKLFF
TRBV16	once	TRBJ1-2	CASSQLPGGGERGYTF
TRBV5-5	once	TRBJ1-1	CASTRTTGLNTEAFF
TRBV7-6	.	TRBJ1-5	CASSLELGRGPQPQHF
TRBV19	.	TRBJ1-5	CASSPFYRANQPQHF
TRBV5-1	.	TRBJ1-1	CASSSLGLRDTEAFF
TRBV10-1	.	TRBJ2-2	CASKEGLGTGELFF
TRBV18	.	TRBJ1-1	CASSPGLGAGNTEAFF
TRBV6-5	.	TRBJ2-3	CASYSGGGRTDTQYF
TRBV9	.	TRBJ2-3	CASSLVTDTQYF
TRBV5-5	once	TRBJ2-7	CASSPGRDNSYEQYF
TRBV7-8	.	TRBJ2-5	CASSLGTLETQYF
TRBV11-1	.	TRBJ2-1	CASSPLAGGPGNEQFF
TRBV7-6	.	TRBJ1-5	CASSPGTGGGVGNQPQHF
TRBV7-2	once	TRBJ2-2	CASSLARAGELFF